The present T cell receptor (beta chain) was sequenced within a study of tumor-infiltrating lymphocytes in localized non-small cell lung cancer. Sequenced by immunoSEQ multiplex PCR; TCRdb stores in-frame clones only, minus some. This sample has more than 8,500 clones, with around 82% found just once. Sequencing input: uninvolved lung tissue not adjacent to the tumor. This sequence was found in a human donor with non-small cell lung cancer.

The CDR3 DNA sequence: TGTGCCAGTAGTACATCCGGGACTGGGGGTGAAAAACTGTTTTTT. Translating gives CASSTSGTGGEKLFF. This sequence joins TRBV19 and TRBJ1-4; possibly TRBD1 for D (5 bases). V was pared by 4 bases and J by 7 bases, with 16 bases between. The CDR3 is 15 amino acids. Germline loops: CDR1 LNHDA, CDR2 SQIVND (reference sequence).